Following are 6 T cell receptor beta chains from one sample sequenced in a study of blood T cell repertoires in COVID-19. Sequenced by immunoSEQ multiplex PCR; TCRdb stores in-frame clones only, minus some. Found here are 200,000 to 250,000 clones, roughly 90% of them singletons; the top ten hold 5.5% to 6.5%. Source material: peripheral blood. All receptors derive from a man aged 55 to 70 who had recovered from COVID-19.

The chain uses TRBV7-2 and TRBJ2-3; tentative D call: TRBD2 (5 bases). CDR1 SGHTA and CDR2 FQGNSA come from the germline V gene. The ends were cut back, 11 bases at V and 4 bases at J, with 16 bases in the middle. The CDR3 sequence is 13 residues long. CDR3 bases: TGTGCCCAGCGGCGTATGGCGGCAGATACGCAGTATTTT. It encodes CAQRRMAADTQYF.

This rearrangement joins TRBV18 to TRBJ2-1; possibly TRBD2 for D (6 bases). The V gene lost 9 bases and the J gene lost 5 bases, with 17 bases spanning the gap. Germline lookup yields CDR1 KGHSH and CDR2 LQKENI. There are 14 residues in the CDR3. In DNA, the CDR3 is TGTGCCAGTACACGGGACTTCGACGACAATGAGCAGTTCTTC. Protein sequence: CASTRDFDDNEQFF.

The V and J genes are TRBV7-3 and TRBJ2-7, with 7 positions matching TRBD1. The CDR3 covers 13 residues. V was pared by 5 bases and J by 3 bases, with 4 bases of the junction left unmatched. Germline V lookup: CDR1 SGHTA, CDR2 FQGTGA. The CDR3 spells CASSRDRNYEQYF. The CDR3 DNA reads TGTGCCAGCAGCCGGGACAGAAACTACGAGCAGTACTTC.

In this sample, this clone turned up a few times. The chain has TRBV6-2 or TRBV6-3 and TRBJ1-1, with D possibly matching TRBD1 (6 bases). CDR3 size: 12 residues. Germline V gives CDR1 MNHEY, CDR2 SVGEGT. Deletions cut 5 bases from V and 8 bases from J, with 12 bases between. The CDR3, as DNA: TGTGCCAGCAGTGGGGCCAGGGGAGAAGCTTTCTTT. Translating gives CASSGARGEAFF.

This chain links TRBV19 with TRBJ1-5; 8 positions agree with TRBD1. Unmatched junction bases numbered 8, after V lost 5 bases and J lost 2 bases. The CDR3 runs 16 residues. Germline V gene data show CDR1 as LNHDA and CDR2 as SQIVND (reference sequence). DNA of the CDR3: TGTGCCAGTAGTGCCAGGGGGCGCGGTGGCAATCAGCCCCAGCATTTT. Amino acid sequence: CASSARGRGGNQPQHF. Full variable domain (remainder filled in from reference TRBV19 and TRBJ1-5): DGGITQSPKYLFRKEGQNVTLSCEQNLNHDAMYWYRQDPGQGLRLIYYSQIVNDFQKGDIAEGYSVSREKKESFPLTVTSAQKNPTAFYLCASSARGRGGNQPQHFGDGTRLSIL.

The V and J genes are TRBV7-9 and TRBJ1-1; possible D gene TRBD1, 6 bases. The CDR3 loop spans 14 amino acids. Between the trimmed V and J ends, which lost 3 bases and 6 bases, there was a span of 14 bases. Germline loops: CDR1 SEHNR, CDR2 FQNEAQ (reference sequence). CDR3 sequence (DNA): TGTGCCAGCAGCTTGGGAGGGGGGGACGCTGAAGCTTTCTTT. Its protein product is CASSLGGGDAEAFF.